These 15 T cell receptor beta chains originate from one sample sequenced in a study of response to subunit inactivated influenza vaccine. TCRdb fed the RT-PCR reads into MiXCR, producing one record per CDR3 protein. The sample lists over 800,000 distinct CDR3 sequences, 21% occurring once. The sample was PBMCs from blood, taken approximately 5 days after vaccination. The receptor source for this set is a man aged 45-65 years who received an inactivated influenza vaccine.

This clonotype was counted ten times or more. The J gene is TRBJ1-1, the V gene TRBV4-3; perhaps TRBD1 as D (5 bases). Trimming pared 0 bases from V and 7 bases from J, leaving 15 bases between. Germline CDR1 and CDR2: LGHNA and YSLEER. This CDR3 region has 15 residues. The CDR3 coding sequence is TGCGCCAGCAGCCAAGATCGATATGGGGCAGGTGAAGCTTTCTTT. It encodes CASSQDRYGAGEAFF.

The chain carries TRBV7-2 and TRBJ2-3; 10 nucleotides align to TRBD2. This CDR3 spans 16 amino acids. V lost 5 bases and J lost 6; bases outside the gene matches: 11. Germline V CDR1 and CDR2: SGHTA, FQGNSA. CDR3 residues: CASSPRASGSGDTQYF. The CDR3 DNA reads TGTGCCAGCAGCCCCCGTGCTAGCGGGAGTGGGGATACGCAGTATTTT.

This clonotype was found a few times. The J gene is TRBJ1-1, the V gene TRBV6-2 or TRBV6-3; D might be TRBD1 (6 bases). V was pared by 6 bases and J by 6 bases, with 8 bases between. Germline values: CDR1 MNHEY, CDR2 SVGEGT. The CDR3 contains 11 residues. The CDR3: CASRQGSEAFF. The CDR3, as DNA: TGTGCCAGCAGACAGGGTTCTGAAGCTTTCTTT.

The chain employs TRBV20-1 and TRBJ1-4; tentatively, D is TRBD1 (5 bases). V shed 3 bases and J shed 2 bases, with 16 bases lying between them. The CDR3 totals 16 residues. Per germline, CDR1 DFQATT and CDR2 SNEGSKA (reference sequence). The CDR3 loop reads CSASQAKGLTNEKLFF. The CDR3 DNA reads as TGCAGTGCTAGTCAAGCAAAGGGGTTGACTAATGAAAAACTGTTTTTT.

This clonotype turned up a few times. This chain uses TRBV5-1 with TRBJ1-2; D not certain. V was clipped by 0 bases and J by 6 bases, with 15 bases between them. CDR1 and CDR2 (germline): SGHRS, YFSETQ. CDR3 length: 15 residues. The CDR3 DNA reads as TGCGCCAGCAGCTTGGTCGATCGGAGTTCGAATGGCTACACCTTC. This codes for CASSLVDRSSNGYTF.

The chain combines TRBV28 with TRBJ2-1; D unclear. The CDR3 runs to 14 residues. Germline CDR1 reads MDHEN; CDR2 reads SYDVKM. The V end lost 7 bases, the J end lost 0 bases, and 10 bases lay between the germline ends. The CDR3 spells CASKASGSYNEQFF. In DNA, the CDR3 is TGTGCCAGCAAAGCGTCAGGCTCCTACAATGAGCAGTTCTTC.

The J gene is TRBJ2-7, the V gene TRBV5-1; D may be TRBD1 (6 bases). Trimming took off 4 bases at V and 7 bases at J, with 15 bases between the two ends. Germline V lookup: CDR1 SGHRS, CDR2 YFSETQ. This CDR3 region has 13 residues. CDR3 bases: TGCGCCAGCAGCCCCGGGACAAAGCGGGAGCAGTACTTC. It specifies CASSPGTKREQYF.

The CDR3 loop is CASSYSGDYGYTF. The CDR3, as DNA: TGTGCCAGCAGTTATTCCGGGGACTATGGCTACACCTTC. The chain recombines TRBV6-5 with TRBJ1-2; D is unresolved. Deletions cut 3 bases from V and 3 bases from J, with 8 bases between. The germline V gene has CDR1 MNHEY and CDR2 SVGAGI. CDR3 size: 13 residues.

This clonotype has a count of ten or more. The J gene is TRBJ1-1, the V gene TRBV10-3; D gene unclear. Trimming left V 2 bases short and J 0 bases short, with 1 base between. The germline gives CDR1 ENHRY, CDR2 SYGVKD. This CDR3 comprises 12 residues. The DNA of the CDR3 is TGTGCCATCAGTGAGATGAACACTGAAGCTTTCTTT. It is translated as CAISEMNTEAFF.

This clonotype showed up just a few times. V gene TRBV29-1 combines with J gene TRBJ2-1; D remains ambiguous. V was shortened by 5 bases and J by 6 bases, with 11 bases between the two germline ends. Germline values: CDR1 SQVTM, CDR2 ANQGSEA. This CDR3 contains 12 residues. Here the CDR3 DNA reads TGCAGCGTTAGGTCGGATAGCAATGAGCAGTTCTTC. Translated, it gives CSVRSDSNEQFF.

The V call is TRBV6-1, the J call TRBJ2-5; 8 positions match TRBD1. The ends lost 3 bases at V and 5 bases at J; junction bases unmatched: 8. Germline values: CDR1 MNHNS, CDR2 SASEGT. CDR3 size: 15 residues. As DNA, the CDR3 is TGTGCCAGCAGTGAGAGACCAGGGGGCGCGGAGACCCAGTACTTC. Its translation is CASSERPGGAETQYF.

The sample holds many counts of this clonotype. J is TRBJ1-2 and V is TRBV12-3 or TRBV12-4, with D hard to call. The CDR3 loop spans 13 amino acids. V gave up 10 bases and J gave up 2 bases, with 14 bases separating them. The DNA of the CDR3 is TGTGCCACCAATGGGCAGAGGAACTATGGCTACACCTTC. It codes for CATNGQRNYGYTF.

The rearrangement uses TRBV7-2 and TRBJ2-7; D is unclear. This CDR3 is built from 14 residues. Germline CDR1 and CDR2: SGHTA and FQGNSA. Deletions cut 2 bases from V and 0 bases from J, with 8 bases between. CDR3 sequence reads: CASSLSPVSYEQYF. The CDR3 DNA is TGTGCCAGCAGCTTATCCCCGGTCTCCTACGAGCAGTACTTC.

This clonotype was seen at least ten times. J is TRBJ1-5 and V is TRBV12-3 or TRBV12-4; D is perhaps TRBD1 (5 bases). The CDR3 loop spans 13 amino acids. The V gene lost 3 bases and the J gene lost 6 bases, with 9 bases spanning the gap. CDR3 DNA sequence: TGTGCCAGCAGTTTGCGGGGGTTTCAGCCCCAGCATTTT. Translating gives CASSLRGFQPQHF.

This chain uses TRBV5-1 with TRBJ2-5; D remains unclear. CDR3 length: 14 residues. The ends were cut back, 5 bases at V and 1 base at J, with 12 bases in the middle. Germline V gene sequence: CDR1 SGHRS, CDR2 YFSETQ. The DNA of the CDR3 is TGCGCCAGCAGGGGTAGGGAACTCCAAGAGACCCAGTACTTC. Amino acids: CASRGRELQETQYF.